One sample yielded the 4 T cell receptor beta chains listed below, sequenced in a study of regulatory T cells in long-lasting Graves disease. Time point reported: newly diagnosed GD, antithyroid drugs for less than 3 months. TCR sequences were obtained from RNA taken from PBMCs. Relying on iRepertoire HTBI primers and Arm-PCR of CDR3 regions, the team built TCR beta libraries. TCRdb recomputed calls from the multiplex PCR reads with MiXCR, one row per CDR3 protein. Counted here are under 300,000 distinct CDR3 sequences, 15% to 20% occurring once; the ten biggest clones make up around 13%. The sample was also reused in another study, on T cells in Graves' hyperthyroidism and ophthalmopathy.

Material: peripheral blood mononuclear cells (PBMCs), obtained at new diagnosis, from a patient treated with antithyroid drugs. Receptor source: a woman aged 25 to 39 with Graves disease.

This clonotype was recorded many times. The chain combines TRBV28 with TRBJ2-3; D is perhaps TRBD1 (5 bases). Trimming stripped 3 bases from V and 2 bases from J, with 15 bases between. The CDR3 sequence is 16 residues long. Germline V gives CDR1 MDHEN, CDR2 SYDVKM. CDR3 sequence reads: CASSLRQIPITDTQYF. In nucleotides, the CDR3 is TGTGCCAGCAGTTTGAGACAGATCCCAATCACAGATACGCAGTATTTT.

The CDR3 bases are TGCAGCGCCCGGGACCCAGGTTTCATAGATACGCAGTATTTT. Its protein product is CSARDPGFIDTQYF. The chain uses TRBV29-1 and TRBJ2-3; D is tentatively TRBD1 or TRBD2 (5 bases each). The CDR3 sequence is 14 residues long. Per germline, CDR1 SQVTM and CDR2 ANQGSEA. Between the trimmed V and J ends, which lost 7 bases and 5 bases, there was a span of 19 bases.

Remarks on this clonotype: This sequence is one base from a far larger clone and is likely a read error. The genes are TRBV20-1 and TRBJ2-1; possibly TRBD1 for D (6 bases). This CDR3 spans 13 amino acids. V lost 6 bases and J 10 bases, leaving 19 bases between the germline ends. The germline V gene encodes CDR1 DFQATT and CDR2 SNEGSKA (reference sequence). The CDR3 sequence: CSAGDISSHEQFF. The CDR3 bases are TGCAGTGCAGGGGACATAAGTTCCCACGAGCAGTTCTTC.

This clonotype was recorded many times. The rearrangement uses TRBV2 and TRBJ2-5, with 8 bases that match TRBD2. This CDR3 has 16 residues. The V gene's germline CDR1 is SNHLY and CDR2 FYNNEI. Unmatched junction bases numbered 10, after V lost 7 bases and J lost 0 bases. CDR3 loop: CASTPDAGGYQETQYF. CDR3 DNA: TGTGCCAGCACCCCCGATGCGGGGGGATACCAAGAGACCCAGTACTTC.